This TCR beta chain emerged from a study of T cells in Graves' hyperthyroidism and ophthalmopathy. To note about this clonotype: The antigen is undetermined. This clone may be a read error of a much larger clone one base away.

TCR beta CDR3 sequences were amplified from RNA transcripts. Carried out on the TCR CDR3, a first-round RT-PCR used the HTBI primer set. TCRdb used MiXCR to reprocess the multiplex PCR reads, holding one entry per CDR3 protein. This table has around 250,000 distinct CDR3 sequences, about 15% appearing once. The CDR3 has 16 residues. Looked up from germline, CDR1 is KGHSH and CDR2 is LQKENI. Whole-study results and caveats: The blood repertoire included most of the expanded thyroid clonotypes above 0.001.

Uncontrolled infection, other autoimmune disease, pregnancy or lactation disqualified patients from enrolment. Sequencing used blood. The V gene is TRBV18, the J gene TRBJ1-4; D gene unclear. The TCR comes from a woman in her 40s with Graves' hyperthyroidism that later progressed to Graves' ophthalmopathy. CDR3 loop: CASPPRTDQINEKLFF. The CDR3 DNA is TGTGCCAGCCCACCACGGACGGACCAGATTAATGAAAAACTGTTTTTT.